A single sample gave rise to the 21 T cell receptor beta chains below, sequenced in a study of T cell responses to AZD1222 COVID-19 vaccine. The data were produced by immunoSEQ multiplex PCR, yet TCRdb's version contains in-frame clones alone and is incomplete. The data hold some 130,000 clones, with 70% to 90% observed a single time. The starting material was peripheral blood, obtained on day 0 of AZD1222 vaccination. Receptors were obtained from an adult in good health.

The chain links TRBV5-1 to TRBJ2-5; D not certain. Trimming pared 3 bases from V and 5 bases from J, leaving 11 bases between. CDR1 and CDR2 (germline): SGHRS, YFSETQ. The CDR3 has 13 residues. Written as DNA, the CDR3 is TGCGCCAGCAGCTCATGGGCCGGGGAGACCCAGTACTTC. This encodes CASSSWAGETQYF.

This clone came up once. The genes are TRBV5-5 and TRBJ1-2; D not certain. CDR3 size: 16 residues. Germline V lookup: CDR1 SGHKS, CDR2 YYEKEE (reference sequence). Trimming cost V 2 bases and J 0 bases, with 14 bases left between them. As DNA, the CDR3 is TGTGCCAGCAGCTTTGTCGTCCCCGGGGCTAACTATGGCTACACCTTC. Translation gives CASSFVVPGANYGYTF.

This clone showed up just once. The chain links TRBV3-1 (or the pseudogene TRBV3-2) to TRBJ1-3; TRBD1 might be the D (6 bases). Trimming removed 1 base at V and 0 bases at J, with 10 bases between. In germline, CDR1 is LGHDT, CDR2 YNNKEL (reference sequence). The CDR3 contains 16 residues. The CDR3, as DNA: TGTGCCAGCAGCCAAGCCGGGACACGCTCTGGAAACACCATATATTTT. This gives the protein CASSQAGTRSGNTIYF.

The chain recombines TRBV19 with TRBJ1-4; 8 positions agree with TRBD1. The germline V gene encodes CDR1 LNHDA and CDR2 SQIVND (reference sequence). The CDR3 is 14 residues long. The ends lost 5 bases at V and 5 bases at J; junction bases unmatched: 4. The CDR3 DNA reads TGTGCCAGTAGTCCCCGGACAGGGAATGAAAAACTGTTTTTT. Translated, it gives CASSPRTGNEKLFF.

The CDR3 region has the DNA TGTGCCAGCAGAACAGGGGCTTATGGCTACACCTTC. This gives the protein CASRTGAYGYTF. The chain is built from TRBV12-3 or TRBV12-4 and TRBJ1-2; 7 bases line up with TRBD1. This CDR3 region has 12 residues. The J segment lost 5 bases and the V segment lost 6 bases, leaving 3 bases of the junction unmatched.

This clone has just a few counts. This rearrangement joins TRBV7-3 to TRBJ2-3, with 11 bases fitting TRBD2. Germline CDR1 SGHTA, CDR2 FQGTGA. This CDR3 spans 16 amino acids. V was clipped by 2 bases and J by 4 bases; unmatched bases: 5. The CDR3 coding sequence is TGTGCCAGCAGCTTATCGGGGACTAGCGGAGCAGATACGCAGTATTTT. Translation gives CASSLSGTSGADTQYF. Filled out from reference TRBV7-3 and TRBJ2-3, the complete variable domain reads GAGVSQTPSNKVTEKGKYVELRCDPISGHTALYWYRQSLGQGPEFLIYFQGTGAADDSGLPNDRFFAVRPEGSVSTLKIQRTERGDSAVYLCASSLSGTSGADTQYFGPGTRLTVL.

This clone was seen once. The chain joins TRBV5-6 to TRBJ2-7; no clear D gene. The CDR3 is 12 amino acids. The germline V gene has CDR1 SGHDT and CDR2 YYEEEE. The V gene lost 2 bases and the J gene lost 5 bases, with 8 bases spanning the gap. In DNA form, the CDR3 reads TGTGCCAGCAGCTTATATGGAAACGAGCAGTACTTC. Translation: CASSLYGNEQYF.

The chain couples TRBV7-9 to TRBJ2-3, with TRBD1 matching over 9 bases. V lost 7 bases to trimming and J lost 4 bases; unmatched junction nucleotides: 9. Germline V gene data show CDR1 as SEHNR and CDR2 as FQNEAQ (reference sequence). The CDR3 sequence is 15 residues long. CDR3 coding DNA: TGTGCCAGCAACAGCCGGACAGGGGTGCCAGATACGCAGTATTTT. Amino acid sequence: CASNSRTGVPDTQYF.

The chain recombines TRBV6-5 with TRBJ1-5; no definite D call. Trimming pared 2 bases from V and 1 base from J, leaving 12 bases between. CDR1 MNHEY and CDR2 SVGAGI come from the germline V gene. The CDR3 consists of 16 residues. The CDR3: CASSYRSRGSNQPQHF. Here the CDR3 DNA reads TGTGCCAGCAGTTACAGGTCCAGAGGAAGCAATCAGCCCCAGCATTTT.

The rearrangement links TRBV4-2 to TRBJ1-6; D is perhaps TRBD1 (6 bases). Germline V lookup: CDR1 LGHNA, CDR2 YNFKEQ. CDR3 size: 15 residues. V dropped 0 bases and J dropped 10 bases, with 13 bases sitting between them. This CDR3 is CASSQDSQGISPLHF. The CDR3 DNA sequence: TGTGCCAGCAGCCAAGATTCGCAGGGGATCTCACCCCTCCACTTT.

This clone has a single count. The chain joins TRBV5-1 to TRBJ1-4; 8 bases agree with TRBD1. The CDR3 loop spans 15 amino acids. V lost 0 bases, J lost 4 bases, and 2 bases stayed unmatched. Germline loops: CDR1 SGHRS, CDR2 YFSETQ. The CDR3 region has the DNA TGCGCCAGCAGCTTGGAGACAGGGGTTAATGAAAAACTGTTTTTT. Residues: CASSLETGVNEKLFF.

This chain joins TRBV18 and TRBJ1-1; D is undetermined. This CDR3 has 14 residues. Trimming took 4 bases from V and 0 from J, leaving 9 bases between them. Germline CDR1 KGHSH, CDR2 LQKENI. CDR3 nucleotides: TGTGCCAGCTCACAGGGCAGGCTGAACACTGAAGCTTTCTTT. This encodes CASSQGRLNTEAFF.

The gene calls are TRBV5-1 and TRBJ1-2, with TRBD1 matching over 9 bases. V lost 4 bases to trimming and J lost 7 bases; unmatched junction nucleotides: 5. The CDR3 is 13 amino acids. CDR1 is SGHRS, CDR2 YFSETQ, per germline. The CDR3 loop reads CASSVQGARGYTF. The CDR3 DNA is TGCGCCAGCAGCGTACAGGGGGCTCGTGGCTACACCTTC.

V is TRBV19 and J is TRBJ2-7; 7 bases align to TRBD1. The V gene's germline CDR1 is LNHDA and CDR2 SQIVND (reference sequence). This CDR3 is 14 amino acids long. The V gene end was trimmed by 1 base and the J gene end by 3 bases; junction bases not matched to a gene: 3. CDR3 coding DNA: TGTGCCAGTAGTATAGTGGGACAGCACTACGAGCAGTACTTC. It specifies CASSIVGQHYEQYF.

The genes are TRBV19 and TRBJ1-3; 7 bases align to TRBD1. The CDR3 spans 14 residues. Germline CDR1 is LNHDA and CDR2 is SQIVND (reference sequence). Unmatched junction bases numbered 7, after V lost 11 bases and J lost 0 bases. The chain's CDR3 is CAGKTGHSGNTIYF. The DNA for the CDR3 is TGTGCCGGTAAGACAGGGCACTCTGGAAACACCATATATTTT.

V gene TRBV5-1 combines with J gene TRBJ2-2; TRBD1 might be the D (6 bases). The germline V gene has CDR1 SGHRS and CDR2 YFSETQ. The V end was cut by 4 bases, the J end by 5 bases, with 18 bases between. The CDR3 sequence is 16 residues long. The DNA for the CDR3 is TGCGCCAGCAGCCTTCCCTCAGGGGTGAGGACCGGGGAGCTGTTTTTT. Encoded protein: CASSLPSGVRTGELFF.

This clone was counted between two and nine times. The CDR3 reads CASSPIGENTIYF. DNA for the CDR3: TGTGCCAGCAGCCCCATAGGGGAAAACACCATATATTTT. This chain connects TRBV11-2 to TRBJ1-3, with D perhaps TRBD1 (5 bases). Germline loops: CDR1 SGHAT, CDR2 FQNNGV. The V end lost 5 bases, the J end lost 6 bases, and 11 bases lay between the germline ends. The CDR3 runs to 13 residues.

This chain uses TRBV27 with TRBJ2-7, with a weak D call TRBD1 (6 bases). Germline V gives CDR1 MNHEY, CDR2 SMNVEV (reference sequence). CDR3 length: 14 amino acids. V was shortened by 4 bases and J by 4 bases, with 14 bases between the two germline ends. CDR3 amino acids: CASSSTRGLYEQYF. The DNA for the CDR3 is TGTGCCAGCAGTTCCACCAGGGGTTTGTACGAGCAGTACTTC.

The chain has TRBV4-1 and TRBJ2-2; D gene ambiguous. The germline V gene has CDR1 MGHRA and CDR2 YSYEKL. The V gene lost 0 bases and the J gene lost 0 bases, with 11 bases spanning the gap. The CDR3 is 17 residues long. Here the CDR3 DNA reads TGCGCCAGCAGCCAAGATACAAGGGCAGCGAACACCGGGGAGCTGTTTTTT. This encodes CASSQDTRAANTGELFF.

This rearrangement joins TRBV4-2 to TRBJ2-4, with 10 bases fitting TRBD2. Trimming removed 3 bases from V and 3 bases from J; junction bases left unmatched: 2. Germline CDR1 reads LGHNA; CDR2 reads YNFKEQ. This CDR3 is built from 15 residues. This CDR3 reads CASSQIAGGKNIQYF. The CDR3 DNA sequence: TGTGCCAGCAGCCAGATAGCGGGGGGCAAAAACATTCAGTACTTC.

This chain links TRBV30 with TRBJ1-1; D gene uncertain. The CDR3 spans 16 residues. V was trimmed by 1 base and J by 0 bases, leaving 15 bases between them. In germline, CDR1 is GTSNPN, CDR2 SVGIG (reference sequence). The CDR3 region has the DNA TGTGCCTGGAGTGATGGACTGCCAATAATGAACACTGAAGCTTTCTTT. Translation: CAWSDGLPIMNTEAFF.